What follows is one T cell receptor (beta chain) and its context. This clonotype was counted many times. Its antigen specificity is not known. No clone much larger than this one lies a single base away; base qualities are absent. The source of the sample is a study of T cells in Graves' hyperthyroidism and ophthalmopathy (dated 2019 in TCRdb). The study in broad terms: Peripheral blood was collected at initial diagnosis, before any treatment. In addition, the study compared T-cell repertoires in thyroid tissue and in blood from over 5 Graves' hyperthyroidism patients. For training and testing, the 100 patients in the discovery cohort were randomly divided in a 7:3 ratio. After sampling, hyperthyroidism patients received methimazole starting at 30 mg daily, and ophthalmopathy patients received high-dose intravenous methylprednisolone. The paper reports TCR Vbeta CDR3 sequencing of 135 peripheral blood samples: around 41 ophthalmopathy, some 80 hyperthyroidism and around 17 progressor patients. Whether ophthalmopathy could be predicted prospectively was tested in an independent validation cohort made up of under 20 hyperthyroidism patients plus 17 patients who later progressed to ophthalmopathy. To identify TCR V-J signatures that set the groups apart, the researchers used a discovery cohort of 100 or so patients, made up of approximately 43 with Graves' ophthalmopathy and some 56 with stable Graves' hyperthyroidism. Results and caveats for the whole study, not just this receptor: No statistical method was used to fix the sample size in advance, and group allocation was not hidden from the investigators. Most expanded thyroid clonotypes (frequency above 0.001) were also detected in blood, suggesting blood repertoires may reflect thyroid immune responses. In validation, the model predicted progression to ophthalmopathy a median of roughly 6.1 months before onset, with over 60% sensitivity and almost 75% specificity. A 13 V-J signature model separated ophthalmopathy from stable hyperthyroidism, with around 88% sensitivity and roughly 84% specificity in cross-validation and 80%/75% in testing.

The TCR beta CDR3 regions were amplified from the RNA transcripts. The TCR CDR3 was subjected to a first round of RT-PCR using the HTBI primer set and the Qiagen OneStep RT-PCR kit. Libraries were constructed in a second round of multiplex PCR, after which size selection and purification were performed. Libraries were sequenced paired-end with 100 bp reads on an Illumina HiSeq2000. The study's own analysis went as follows. Raw data were processed with SOAPnuke, discarding reads with adapters, uncalled bases, mean Phred below 15, or no exact constant-primer or identifier match. High-quality paired reads were merged with COPE v1.2.5, and unique nucleotide sequences were defined as clonotypes. Clonotypes were aligned to IMGT TRBV, TRBD and TRBJ reference segments using MiTCR v1.1. The analysis was restricted to V-J combinations with a frequency above 0.0001, which together covered about 99% of the repertoires. The TCS score was defined as F50 (clonal expansion) divided by E x V (chaos), with BLOSUM62-based TCRdist calculated between CDR3 peptides within each V-J. Welch's t-statistics and random forest reduced 450 to 600 V-J features to 13, which were used in a naive Bayes classifier (R e1071). Using fastp trimming at Q25 and MiXCR clonotype assembly, TCRdb reanalyzed the public sequencing data and kept in-frame beta chains. Rows with a matching CDR3 protein are joined into one entry that keeps the most common DNA and genes. These V and J calls derive from TCRdb rather than the authors' analysis. The sample yields about 560,000 distinct CDR3 sequences; 15% to 20% were counted once. The ten top clones hold 15% to 20% of the sample.

Stable Graves' hyperthyroidism was defined as the absence of progression to ophthalmopathy over 18 months of follow-up. Hyperthyroidism patients were newly diagnosed, had a disease duration of under 2 months, and were aged 18 to 65 years. Patients with uncontrolled infections, other autoimmune diseases, pregnancy or lactation were excluded. Diagnoses were based on clinical symptoms, serum thyroxine and TRAb, thyroid ultrasound and orbital computed tomography. PBMCs were isolated from about 9 ml of fresh peripheral blood by Ficoll-Paque density gradient centrifugation. Trizol reagent was used to extract total RNA, and RNA quality was then checked on an Agilent 2100 Bioanalyzer. The TCR was taken from a woman aged 18-29 years with Graves' hyperthyroidism. What was sequenced was blood.

The CDR3 protein is CASRLGGPEAFF. The DNA is TGTGCCAGCAGATTGGGGGGGCCTGAAGCTTTCTTT. The chain links TRBV6-1 with TRBJ1-1; a tentative D match to TRBD1 spans 6 bases. From the cysteine up to the phenylalanine, the CDR3 has a length of 12 residues. The CDR3 DNA has 36 bases and is translated from base 1. V is pared back by 6 bases and J by 6 bases, with 11 bases lying between the germline termini. The germline V gene sets CDR1 to MNHNS and CDR2 to SASEGT.